The next 32 T cell receptor beta chains were all read from a single sample in a study of shared clonotypes between healthy human individuals. The assay was immunoSEQ multiplex PCR, and TCRdb's table has in-frame clones only and misses some. The data contain around 2.5 million clones, roughly 93% of them singletons. The sample taken for sequencing was naive CD4+ T cells from PBMCs. Subset in this sample: CD45RA+ positively selected. The receptor set was obtained from a man between 18 and 29 years old in good health. Some clones in this sample may be carry-over from other donors' samples.

To note about this clone: Different DNA sequences within this sample yield the same CDR3. The chain has TRBV30 and TRBJ1-2; 8 bases align to TRBD1. The germline V gene encodes CDR1 GTSNPN and CDR2 SVGIG (reference sequence). V trimming: 0 bases; J trimming: 4 bases; junction bases outside the gene matches: 4. The CDR3 covers 14 residues. The CDR3 protein is CAWSVPGQGYGYTF. CDR3 DNA sequence: TGTGCCTGGAGTGTACCAGGACAGGGCTATGGCTACACCTTC.

The rearrangement links TRBV11-2 to TRBJ2-7, with 7 bases aligning to TRBD1. The CDR3 consists of 15 residues. Germline V gene lookup returns CDR1 SGHAT and CDR2 FQNNGV. The V and J ends lost 5 bases and 5 bases, in that order; junction bases with no gene match: 12. CDR3 DNA: TGTGCCAGCAGCCACACCCGAACAGGGGCGAACGAGCAGTACTTC. Its translation is CASSHTRTGANEQYF.

V usage is TRBV19 and J usage is TRBJ1-2, with D possibly TRBD1 on 6 matching bases. The germline V gene has CDR1 LNHDA and CDR2 SQIVND (reference sequence). V dropped 6 bases and J dropped 5 bases, with 13 bases sitting between them. The CDR3 runs 13 residues. This CDR3 reads CASRPDRSYGYTF. Written as DNA, the CDR3 is TGTGCCAGTAGACCAGACAGGAGTTATGGCTACACCTTC.

In its sample, this clone was seen once. In DNA, the CDR3 is TGTGCCAGCAGCCTACTCCGGACAGCCGAAGCTTTCTTT. It specifies CASSLLRTAEAFF. V gene TRBV7-9 combines with J gene TRBJ1-1; D possibly corresponds to TRBD1 (6 bases). Germline V CDR1 and CDR2: SEHNR, FQNEAQ (reference sequence). Trimming cost V 5 bases and J 8 bases, with 15 bases left between them. This CDR3 spans 13 amino acids.

The J gene is TRBJ1-2, the V gene TRBV10-2, with D tentatively TRBD1 (5 bases). Germline assignment: CDR1 WSHSY and CDR2 SAAADI. Trimming removed 3 bases at V and 3 bases at J, with 14 bases between. The CDR3 covers 15 residues. CDR3 nucleotide sequence: TGCGCCAGCAGTGAAGGGGTGGGTGGATACTATGGCTACACCTTC. Amino acids: CASSEGVGGYYGYTF.

The rearrangement joins TRBV2 to TRBJ1-2; D not certain. The germline CDR1 and CDR2 sequences are SNHLY and FYNNEI. This CDR3 region has 10 residues. Trimming removed 6 bases from V and 6 bases from J, with 5 bases in between. CDR3 in DNA: TGTGCCAGCAGGGGGAATGGCTACACCTTC. The encoded protein is CASRGNGYTF.

V and J are TRBV6-1 and TRBJ2-5; 7 nucleotides agree with TRBD1. Germline V gene data show CDR1 as MNHNS and CDR2 as SASEGT. The CDR3 is 17 amino acids. V gave up 0 bases and J gave up 5 bases; unmatched junction bases: 12. The CDR3 nucleotides read TGTGCCAGCAGTGAAGCTCCTATAAGACAGGGATCCGAGACCCAGTACTTC. Protein product: CASSEAPIRQGSETQYF.

The chain joins TRBV5-1 to TRBJ1-1; TRBD1 matches at 8 bases. The J segment lost 7 bases and the V segment lost 4 bases, leaving 12 bases of the junction unmatched. The germline gives CDR1 SGHRS, CDR2 YFSETQ. CDR3 length: 15 amino acids. The DNA of the CDR3 is TGCGCCAGCAGCCAGCAGACAGGGGCCCTCGGTGAAGCTTTCTTT. Translated: CASSQQTGALGEAFF.

In its sample, this clone was seen a few times. This CDR3 is CATSRVGNTIYF. CDR3 DNA sequence: TGTGCCACCAGCAGAGTGGGAAACACCATATATTTT. The chain combines TRBV15 with TRBJ1-3; unclear D gene. The germline V gene has CDR1 LNHNV and CDR2 YYDKDF (reference sequence). This CDR3 comprises 12 residues. V was shortened by 1 base and J by 4 bases, with 2 bases between the two germline ends.

The CDR3 coding sequence is TGTGCCAGCAGCGCTAGACAGGGTGTAACCTACGAGCAGTACTTC. As protein: CASSARQGVTYEQYF. This chain links TRBV7-9 with TRBJ2-7, with 7 nucleotides matching TRBD1. The V gene's germline CDR1 is SEHNR and CDR2 FQNEAQ (reference sequence). CDR3 size: 15 residues. Trimming took 5 bases from V and 2 from J; bases not matched to a gene: 9.

The gene calls are TRBV20-1 and TRBJ1-2; D might be TRBD1 (6 bases). Trimming shortened V by 5 bases and J by 6 bases, and 7 bases separated the two germline ends. There are 10 residues in the CDR3. In germline, CDR1 is DFQATT, CDR2 SNEGSKA (reference sequence). The CDR3 coding sequence is TGCAGTGCTTGGGACAATGGCTACACCTTC. Translation gives CSAWDNGYTF.

V gene TRBV11-2 combines with J gene TRBJ2-7, with TRBD2 identical over 7 bases. Germline CDR1 is SGHAT and CDR2 is FQNNGV. V was pared by 5 bases and J by 5 bases, with 9 bases of the junction left unmatched. This CDR3 has 14 amino acids. The CDR3 loop is CASSPRGREDEQYF. The CDR3 coding sequence is TGTGCCAGCAGCCCCAGAGGGAGGGAGGACGAGCAGTACTTC.

This sequence joins TRBV6-1 and TRBJ2-7, with no clear D. From germline, CDR1 is MNHNS and CDR2 SASEGT. V lost 0 bases and J lost 6, with 9 bases in between. The CDR3 has 13 residues. CDR3 loop: CASSEAGRTEQYF. CDR3 DNA: TGTGCCAGCAGTGAAGCTGGGCGGACCGAGCAGTACTTC.

This clone was seen just once. The chain uses TRBV4-2 and TRBJ1-1; 7 bases agree with TRBD1. CDR1 LGHNA and CDR2 YNFKEQ come from the germline V gene. The CDR3 spans 15 residues. V lost 3 bases, J lost 6 bases, and 10 bases stayed unmatched. For the CDR3, the DNA is TGTGCCAGCAGCCACACCCCAGACAGGGACGCTGAAGCTTTCTTT. Protein: CASSHTPDRDAEAFF.

The J gene is TRBJ2-1, the V gene TRBV11-2; D is undetermined. The CDR3 runs to 13 residues. CDR1 and CDR2 from the germline V gene are SGHAT and FQNNGV. V lost 2 bases to trimming and J lost 5 bases, with 7 bases between them. CDR3 coding DNA: TGTGCCAGCAGCTTACAGTACGACAATGAGCAGTTCTTC. Protein: CASSLQYDNEQFF.

V gene TRBV29-1 combines with J gene TRBJ2-6, with TRBD1 identical over 9 bases. There are 16 residues in the CDR3. CDR1 is SQVTM and CDR2 is ANQGSEA in the germline V gene. J gave up 4 bases and V 4 bases, and 8 bases lay outside the gene matches. Written as DNA, the CDR3 is TGCAGCGTTGTAGACAGGGGGTTGCGGGGGGCCAACGTCCTGACTTTC. This sequence encodes CSVVDRGLRGANVLTF.

The DNA of the CDR3 is TGTGCCAGCAGCCCCGGCAAGGGCAGGGGCACTGAAGCTTTCTTT. It translates to CASSPGKGRGTEAFF. The rearrangement uses TRBV5-6 and TRBJ1-1; TRBD1 might be the D (6 bases). This CDR3 has 15 amino acids. Trimming stripped 4 bases from V and 4 bases from J, with 17 bases between. The germline V gene has CDR1 SGHDT and CDR2 YYEEEE.

V and J are TRBV13 and TRBJ2-1; TRBD1 aligns across 10 bases. The CDR3 spans 16 residues. The V gene's germline CDR1 is PRHDT and CDR2 FYEKMQ (reference sequence). With V trimmed by 6 bases and J by 9 bases, 14 bases remained unmatched. CDR3 bases: TGTGCCAGCAGGCCTCCGGGACAGGGGTTTGGTCCTGAGCAGTTCTTC. Its translation is CASRPPGQGFGPEQFF.

This clone appeared a single time. V usage is TRBV18 and J usage is TRBJ2-3; TRBD1 is a possible D gene (5 bases). The CDR3 totals 16 residues. The germline V gene encodes CDR1 KGHSH and CDR2 LQKENI. Trimming removed 2 bases from V and 1 base from J, with 13 bases in between. CDR3 sequence (DNA): TGTGCCAGCTCACCAACCGACAGCATCCGCACAGATACGCAGTATTTT. It specifies CASSPTDSIRTDTQYF. Drawing the rest from reference TRBV18 and TRBJ2-3, the complete variable domain is NAGVMQNPRHLVRRRGQEARLRCSPMKGHSHVYWYRQLPEEGLKFMVYLQKENIIDESGMPKERFSAEFPKEGPSILRIQQVVRGDSAAYFCASSPTDSIRTDTQYFGPGTRLTVL.

The rearrangement joins TRBV6-5 to TRBJ2-1; D is possibly TRBD2 (6 bases). Per the germline V gene, CDR1 is MNHEY and CDR2 is SVGAGI. V shed 7 bases and J shed 14 bases, with 21 bases lying between them. The CDR3 runs to 13 residues. CDR3 DNA sequence: TGTGCCAGCATGGAGGCGGGGCGGGTGACGGAGTTCTTC. It encodes CASMEAGRVTEFF.

The rearrangement links TRBV9 to TRBJ2-2, with D perhaps matching TRBD2 (5 bases). Trimming cost V 3 bases and J 1 base, with 7 bases left between them. The germline V gene has CDR1 SGDLS and CDR2 YYNGEE. This CDR3 contains 14 residues. The CDR3 bases are TGTGCCAGCAGCGCACTAGGGAACACCGGGGAGCTGTTTTTT. Translating gives CASSALGNTGELFF.

This sequence joins TRBV6-1 and TRBJ1-3; the D gene is possibly TRBD1 (5 bases). This CDR3 comprises 14 residues. The V gene's germline CDR1 is MNHNS and CDR2 SASEGT. Trimming removed 6 bases from V and 0 bases from J, with 9 bases in between. The CDR3 region is CASSMGGSGNTIYF. CDR3 sequence (DNA): TGTGCCAGCAGCATGGGGGGCTCTGGAAACACCATATATTTT.

To note about this clone: The sample carries other DNA sequences with the same CDR3. The chain uses TRBV7-2 and TRBJ2-3; no firm D call. Per the germline V gene, CDR1 is SGHTA and CDR2 is FQGNSA. There are 14 residues in the CDR3. V lost 1 base and J 1 base, leaving 6 bases between the germline ends. The CDR3 sequence is CASSLGLGTDTQYF. DNA of the CDR3: TGTGCCAGCAGCTTAGGTCTGGGCACAGATACGCAGTATTTT.

The V call is TRBV25-1, the J call TRBJ1-2; D perhaps matches TRBD1 (5 bases). The CDR3 has 13 amino acids. Looked up from germline, CDR1 is MGHDK and CDR2 is SYGVNS. V was cut by 8 bases and J by 8 bases, with 18 bases left in between. The CDR3 DNA sequence: TGTGCCAGCGCGGGGGTATGGGGCGACGGCTACACCTTC. Its protein is CASAGVWGDGYTF.

The chain is built from TRBV19 and TRBJ1-2; 7 bases are a match to TRBD1. In germline, CDR1 is LNHDA, CDR2 SQIVND (reference sequence). The CDR3 contains 17 residues. After removal of 2 bases from V and 6 bases from J, the junction contained 15 bases not matched to a gene. DNA of the CDR3: TGTGCCAGTAGTATATCGGGGACAGCGCCCGCGTTAGATGGCTACACCTTC. Protein: CASSISGTAPALDGYTF.

The chain employs TRBV19 and TRBJ1-5, with 8 bases fitting TRBD1. V dropped 2 bases and J dropped 1; count of bases not matched to a gene: 4. The CDR3 has 16 amino acids. Germline V gene data show CDR1 as LNHDA and CDR2 as SQIVND (reference sequence). CDR3 protein: CASSIYRGESNQPQHF. The CDR3 nucleotides are TGTGCCAGTAGTATATACAGGGGGGAAAGCAATCAGCCCCAGCATTTT.

Worth noting for this clone: Other DNA sequences in the same sample also yield this CDR3. This chain connects TRBV5-1 to TRBJ2-1; tentatively, D is TRBD1 (6 bases). The germline CDR1 and CDR2 sequences are SGHRS and YFSETQ. CDR3 length: 15 residues. The V and J ends lost 0 bases and 1 base respectively, with 8 bases between them. The CDR3 DNA reads as TGCGCCAGCAGCTTGGCGGGACAATCCTACAATGAGCAGTTCTTC. The encoded protein is CASSLAGQSYNEQFF.

V and J are TRBV18 and TRBJ1-5; D possibly corresponds to TRBD1 (6 bases). The germline V gene has CDR1 KGHSH and CDR2 LQKENI. CDR3 length equals 15 residues. The germline V and J ends were trimmed by 2 bases and 11 bases, with 19 bases remaining between them. CDR3 residues: CASSPSSGEDVAQHF. DNA of the CDR3: TGTGCCAGCTCACCATCGTCAGGGGAAGATGTTGCCCAGCATTTT.

The V and J genes are TRBV28 and TRBJ2-3; TRBD1 might be the D (6 bases). Germline V gene data show CDR1 as MDHEN and CDR2 as SYDVKM. The CDR3 loop spans 19 amino acids. The germline V and J ends were trimmed by 11 bases and 6 bases, with 36 bases remaining between them. The CDR3 nucleotides are TGTGCCTCTCCGAAAAGTGGGACACGGCTGCCTCAGGAGGATGATACGCAGTATTTT. Protein product: CASPKSGTRLPQEDDTQYF.

The chain recombines TRBV6-5 with TRBJ1-1, with D hard to call. Trimming stripped 2 bases from V and 5 bases from J, with 12 bases between. The CDR3 loop spans 14 amino acids. Germline values: CDR1 MNHEY, CDR2 SVGAGI. The DNA for the CDR3 is TGTGCCAGCAGTTACAGGGCCAGACCGACTGAAGCTTTCTTT. Translation gives CASSYRARPTEAFF.

This clone was counted between two and nine times. This chain uses TRBV29-1 with TRBJ1-1; no reliable D call. The germline V and J ends were trimmed by 5 bases and 0 bases, with 7 bases remaining between them. The germline V gene encodes CDR1 SQVTM and CDR2 ANQGSEA. There are 12 residues in the CDR3. The CDR3 is CSVSILNTEAFF. CDR3 bases: TGCAGCGTTTCGATTTTGAACACTGAAGCTTTCTTT.

The chain recombines TRBV7-9 with TRBJ1-5; 9 bases map to TRBD1. The V segment lost 10 bases and the J segment 2 bases; nucleotides outside the gene matches: 18. CDR1 and CDR2 from the germline V gene are SEHNR and FQNEAQ (reference sequence). The CDR3 has 18 amino acids. Here the CDR3 reads CANTKRQGEPGGNQPQHF. CDR3 nucleotide sequence: TGTGCCAACACAAAGAGACAGGGGGAGCCCGGTGGCAATCAGCCCCAGCATTTT.